These 14 T cell receptor beta chains were all obtained from the same sample, sequenced in a study of cytomegalovirus exposure and HLA in healthy donors. In the PCR, 60 Vbeta and 13 Jbeta primers were used. TCRdb keeps only in-frame clones here, not all; method: immunoSEQ multiplex PCR. The sample has 98,000 or so clones, over 60% seen once. Sequenced sample: PBMCs. These TCRs come from a human donor in good health.

The chain links TRBV5-1 to TRBJ2-5, with D perhaps matching TRBD1 (6 bases). From germline, CDR1 is SGHRS and CDR2 YFSETQ. The CDR3 consists of 15 residues. V was shortened by 4 bases and J by 1 base, with 14 bases between the two germline ends. CDR3 region: CASSGAGTTQETQYF. CDR3 DNA: TGCGCCAGCAGCGGGGCCGGGACAACCCAAGAGACCCAGTACTTC.

The CDR3 DNA is TGCGCCAGCAGCTTAGACTCGGGGAGCTATGGCTACACCTTC. Amino acid sequence: CASSLDSGSYGYTF. J is TRBJ1-2 and V is TRBV5-1; no clear D gene. Germline CDR1 is SGHRS and CDR2 is YFSETQ. V lost 2 bases and J 4 bases, leaving 12 bases between the germline ends. This CDR3 is 14 amino acids long.

Judged by abundance, this clone is medium-sized. This chain connects TRBV5-4 to TRBJ1-1; D remains unclear. The CDR3 runs to 14 residues. With 3 bases removed from V and 5 bases from J, the gap between germline ends came to 14 bases. The germline CDR1 and CDR2 sequences are SGHNT and YYREEE (reference sequence). CDR3 sequence reads: CASSSPETGTEAFF. CDR3 coding DNA: TGTGCCAGCAGCTCGCCCGAGACGGGGACTGAAGCTTTCTTT.

The gene calls are TRBV4-3 and TRBJ1-2; no firm D call. V gave up 0 bases and J gave up 3 bases, with 5 bases separating them. This CDR3 spans 13 amino acids. Germline V gene lookup returns CDR1 LGHNA and CDR2 YSLEER. In nucleotides, the CDR3 is TGCGCCAGCAGCCAAGACAATCACTATGGCTACACCTTC. Protein product: CASSQDNHYGYTF.

The gene calls are TRBV4-2 and TRBJ2-7; D might be TRBD2 (7 bases). Trimming stripped 1 base from V and 4 bases from J, with 17 bases between. Germline CDR1 LGHNA, CDR2 YNFKEQ. This CDR3 has 16 amino acids. The chain's CDR3 is CASSQVAGALGYEQYF. The CDR3 nucleotides read TGTGCCAGCAGCCAAGTGGCGGGGGCGCTCGGTTACGAGCAGTACTTC.

This clone was recorded once. V usage is TRBV19 and J usage is TRBJ2-3, with 10 bases fitting TRBD2. The CDR3 has 16 amino acids. CDR1 and CDR2 from the germline V gene are LNHDA and SQIVND (reference sequence). The V gene end was trimmed by 7 bases and the J gene end by 3 bases; junction bases not matched to a gene: 10. CDR3 region: CASKSRSGGATDTQYF. The CDR3 coding sequence is TGTGCCAGTAAGTCACGAAGCGGGGGGGCAACAGATACGCAGTATTTT.

The chain links TRBV9 to TRBJ1-2, with 8 bases aligning to TRBD1. J lost 6 bases, V lost 4 bases, and 11 bases had no gene match. This CDR3 region has 15 residues. Germline lookup yields CDR1 SGDLS and CDR2 YYNGEE. CDR3 in DNA: TGTGCCAGCAGCCTAGGGACAGGTCTGTTTCATGGCTACACCTTC. It codes for CASSLGTGLFHGYTF.

This sequence joins TRBV5-6 and TRBJ2-7; 10 nucleotides line up with TRBD1. The V gene end was trimmed by 6 bases and the J gene end by 4 bases; junction bases not matched to a gene: 13. Germline V gene lookup returns CDR1 SGHDT and CDR2 YYEEEE. This CDR3 has 16 residues. Written as DNA, the CDR3 is TGTGCCAGCACCAAAGGCCCGACAGGGGGCCGGTACGAGCAGTACTTC. It yields the protein CASTKGPTGGRYEQYF.

This clone was seen ten or more times. This chain joins TRBV7-7 and TRBJ1-1; D might be TRBD1 (6 bases). Germline CDR1 reads SSHAT; CDR2 reads FNYEAQ (reference sequence). The V end was cut by 2 bases, the J end by 3 bases, with 10 bases between. The CDR3 runs to 14 residues. The CDR3 sequence: CASSLNPGDTEAFF. The CDR3 nucleotides are TGTGCCAGCAGCTTAAATCCAGGGGACACTGAAGCTTTCTTT.

V and J are TRBV5-6 and TRBJ1-2, with D unclear. CDR3 length: 15 residues. V lost 4 bases to trimming and J lost 8 bases, with 21 bases between them. Germline V CDR1 and CDR2: SGHDT, YYEEEE. The chain's CDR3 is CASSHTDTGLYGYTF. CDR3 DNA: TGTGCCAGCAGCCATACGGATACGGGGTTGTACGGCTACACCTTC.

The rearrangement joins TRBV7-9 to TRBJ1-1; D ambiguous. Germline lookup yields CDR1 SEHNR and CDR2 FQNEAQ (reference sequence). V was clipped by 4 bases and J by 1 base, with 10 bases between them. CDR3 size: 14 residues. The CDR3 sequence is CASSSGLTNTEAFF. For the CDR3, the DNA is TGTGCCAGCAGCTCAGGACTGACGAACACTGAAGCTTTCTTT. Complete variable domain (other parts from reference TRBV7-9 and TRBJ1-1): DTGVSQNPRHKITKRGQNVTFRCDPISEHNRLYWYRQTLGQGPEFLTYFQNEAQLEKSRLLSDRFSAERPKGSFSTLEIQRTEQGDSAMYLCASSSGLTNTEAFFGQGTRLTVV.

This clone was recorded once. The chain has TRBV5-1 and TRBJ2-1; D possibly corresponds to TRBD1 (5 bases). CDR1 is SGHRS, CDR2 YFSETQ, per germline. This CDR3 spans 15 amino acids. Trimming stripped 3 bases from V and 1 base from J, with 11 bases between. The DNA for the CDR3 is TGCGCCAGCAGCTCAGGGATTATTTCCTACAATGAGCAGTTCTTC. Its translation: CASSSGIISYNEQFF.

This chain uses TRBV7-2 with TRBJ2-1; TRBD2 aligns across 8 bases. The CDR3 contains 17 residues. The V gene end was trimmed by 5 bases and the J gene end by 7 bases; junction bases not matched to a gene: 16. CDR1 and CDR2 from the germline V gene are SGHTA and FQGNSA. The CDR3 bases are TGTGCCAGCAGCAGGATCCCGGGACTAGGGATCGAAAATGAGCAGTTCTTC. This codes for CASSRIPGLGIENEQFF.

This clone was observed a few times. The chain joins TRBV4-2 to TRBJ1-1; 7 positions agree with TRBD1. This CDR3 spans 14 amino acids. Trimming at V came to 4 bases and at J to 1 base, leaving 3 bases not matched to a gene. The germline V gene encodes CDR1 LGHNA and CDR2 YNFKEQ. Written as DNA, the CDR3 is TGTGCCAGCAGCCCGAGACAGGGGAACACTGAAGCTTTCTTT. The encoded protein is CASSPRQGNTEAFF.